This T cell receptor (beta chain) was sequenced for a study of T cell changes during pregnancy in multiple sclerosis. The V gene end was trimmed by 1 base and the J gene end by 5 bases; junction bases not matched to a gene: 5. The length of the CDR3 is 15 residues. In germline, CDR1 is SEHNR, CDR2 FQNEAQ (reference sequence). Data came from immunoSEQ multiplex PCR; TCRdb stores just in-frame clones and leaves some out. The data contain tens of thousands of clones, around nine tenths of them singletons. The V call is TRBV7-9, the J call TRBJ2-1; TRBD2 aligns across 7 bases. The sequenced sample was CD8+ T cells from peripheral blood mononuclear cells, obtained before pregnancy. This receptor was identified in a female donor with multiple sclerosis, enrolled in a pregnancy study. The CDR3, as DNA: TGTGCCAGCAGCTTAGGCGGGGGACTACACAATGAGCAGTTCTTC. This codes for CASSLGGGLHNEQFF.